One and the same sample provided the 9 T cell receptor beta chains below, sequenced in a study of blood T cell repertoires in COVID-19. Some clones are missing from TCRdb's copy, which holds only in-frame ones; the method was immunoSEQ multiplex PCR. The sample carries about 200,000 clones, about nine tenths recorded once. Sequences were obtained from peripheral blood. These receptors came from a woman aged 50 to 60 with acute or convalescent COVID-19.

The V and J genes are TRBV30 and TRBJ2-1; 11 bases are shared with TRBD2. Germline V CDR1 and CDR2: GTSNPN, SVGIG (reference sequence). The CDR3 runs 14 residues. Trimming at V came to 3 bases and at J to 9 bases, leaving 7 bases not matched to a gene. CDR3 sequence reads: CAWRLAGGSFEQFF. Here the CDR3 DNA reads TGTGCCTGGAGGTTAGCGGGGGGGTCTTTTGAGCAGTTCTTC.

This chain connects TRBV6-4 to TRBJ2-3; TRBD2 matches at 8 bases. This CDR3 has 15 amino acids. With 3 bases clipped from V and 3 bases from J, the junction kept 5 bases outside the gene matches. Per the germline V gene, CDR1 is MRHNA and CDR2 is SNTAGT. The CDR3 DNA is TGTGCCAGCAGTGATGAGGCGGGAGGAACAGATACGCAGTATTTT. Translation gives CASSDEAGGTDTQYF.

As regards this clone: Other DNA sequences from this sample encode an identical CDR3 as well. The CDR3 DNA reads as TGTGCCAGTAGTATAGGCTCCGGGACATACGAGCAGTACTTC. Protein: CASSIGSGTYEQYF. V gene TRBV19 combines with J gene TRBJ2-7; TRBD1 is a possible D gene (6 bases). V dropped 1 base and J dropped 4 bases, with 11 bases sitting between them. The germline CDR1 and CDR2 sequences are LNHDA and SQIVND (reference sequence). The CDR3 runs to 14 residues.

This chain joins TRBV19 and TRBJ1-3, with D perhaps TRBD1 (5 bases). V was pared by 4 bases and J by 5 bases, with 15 bases between. The CDR3 is made up of 15 amino acids. Germline assignment: CDR1 LNHDA and CDR2 SQIVND (reference sequence). The CDR3 loop is CASSNPGVRRNTIYF. The CDR3 DNA follows: TGTGCCAGTAGTAACCCGGGGGTAAGGAGAAACACCATATATTTT.

This clone was found once. This sequence joins TRBV11-2 and TRBJ2-7, with D maybe TRBD2 (5 bases). The CDR3 contains 14 residues. Germline CDR1 and CDR2: SGHAT and FQNNGV. The V and J ends lost 4 bases and 3 bases respectively, with 13 bases between them. The DNA for the CDR3 is TGTGCCAGCAGCTCATACGGGGTGATCTACGAGCAGTACTTC. Protein: CASSSYGVIYEQYF.

This chain uses TRBV7-2 with TRBJ2-2; D not resolved. V lost 5 bases and J 0 bases, leaving 10 bases between the germline ends. The CDR3 loop spans 15 amino acids. CDR1 SGHTA and CDR2 FQGNSA come from the germline V gene. CDR3 nucleotides: TGTGCCAGCAGCCCAAGTCCTACGAACACCGGGGAGCTGTTTTTT. Its protein is CASSPSPTNTGELFF.

The chain carries TRBV6-6 and TRBJ1-1, with a possible D match to TRBD1 (6 bases). The V end was cut by 5 bases, the J end by 6 bases, with 13 bases between. The CDR3 extends over 13 amino acids. Per the germline V gene, CDR1 is MNHNY and CDR2 is SVGAGI (reference sequence). This chain's CDR3 is CASSPTGSPEAFF. The DNA of the CDR3 is TGTGCCAGCAGTCCCACAGGGAGCCCTGAAGCTTTCTTT.

V and J are TRBV4-1 and TRBJ2-1; no clear D. The length of the CDR3 is 15 residues. Germline CDR1 MGHRA, CDR2 YSYEKL. Trimming stripped 2 bases from V and 2 bases from J, with 10 bases between. The CDR3 protein is CASSQQHPPYNEQFF. CDR3 DNA sequence: TGCGCCAGCAGCCAACAACACCCCCCCTACAATGAGCAGTTCTTC.

The chain combines TRBV20-1 with TRBJ2-1; the D gene is possibly TRBD1 (5 bases). The germline CDR1 and CDR2 sequences are DFQATT and SNEGSKA (reference sequence). V dropped 6 bases and J dropped 6 bases, with 9 bases sitting between them. The CDR3 is 11 amino acids. CDR3 in DNA: TGCAGTGCCTCAGGGTCCAATGAGCAGTTCTTC. Its protein is CSASGSNEQFF.